The text below deals with one T cell receptor (beta chain). Its cognate antigen is unknown. The sample comes from a study of cytomegalovirus exposure and HLA in healthy donors. Across the study: In a later analysis, it was reported that the approximately 120 validation repertoires had been produced on the same platform as the 666 repertoires belonging to the first cohort. General study results and limits: Cytomegalovirus association was listed for around 170 TCR beta chains.

The method was immunoSEQ multiplex PCR; TCRdb's version includes in-frame clones alone and lacks a portion of them. Counted here are 160,000 or so clones, 85% occurring once; the ten biggest clones make up around 2.5%. V was clipped by 7 bases and J by 7 bases; unmatched bases: 8. This CDR3 is built from 14 residues. Germline values: CDR1 MNHNS, CDR2 SASEGT. This rearrangement joins TRBV6-1 to TRBJ2-1; 9 bases line up with TRBD2. The sequenced sample consisted of PBMCs. The receptor's source is a man aged 25 to 40 in good health and CMV-seropositive. The CDR3 here is CASIAGGPANEQFF. For the CDR3, the DNA is TGTGCCAGCATCGCGGGGGGGCCGGCTAATGAGCAGTTCTTC.